This T cell receptor (beta chain) was observed in a study of early T cells in non-severe SARS-CoV-2 infection. Study as a whole: Sequenced bulk RNA came from whole blood that was unsorted, and chains were unpaired.

This CDR3 is built from 17 residues. From germline, CDR1 is SQVTM and CDR2 ANQGSEA. The V gene end was trimmed by 3 bases and the J gene end by 0 bases; junction bases not matched to a gene: 8. Worth noting for this clonotype: Its antigen is unidentified. This may arise from a read error, as a much more abundant clone is one base away.

Individual cDNA molecules received unique molecular identifiers during library preparation. TCRdb fed the 5' RACE reads into MiXCR, producing one record per CDR3 protein. The table includes nearly 90,000 distinct CDR3 sequences, approximately 14% detected once. Study observations and caveats: Anti-spike CD8 specificities were favored by VDJdb matching, whose results missed private and CD4 specificities.

V gene TRBV29-1 combines with J gene TRBJ2-1, with 10 bases fitting TRBD2. The sequencing input was whole blood. The TCR originated in an adult who was a healthcare worker with PCR-confirmed SARS-CoV-2 infection or an uninfected control (not recorded which). The CDR3 DNA is TGCAGCGTTGAGGGACCAGCGGGAGGGGGCTCCTACAATGAGCAGTTCTTC. Protein product: CSVEGPAGGGSYNEQFF.